The present T cell receptor beta chain was sequenced within a study of CD8 T cells in ankylosing spondylitis. Regarding the study as a whole: Ankylosing spondylitis blood seemed to carry a telltale TCR beta motif made of several highly homologous variants. Before this, some motif variants had been reported in reactive arthritis synovial fluid and blood. It was reported that disease-linked clones were significantly enriched in matched ankylosing spondylitis synovial fluid.

This CDR3 region has 16 residues. CDR1 and CDR2 from the germline V gene are SGHTA and FQGNSA. With 1 base removed from V and 0 bases from J, the gap between germline ends came to 10 bases. For this clonotype: Its antigen is currently unknown.

TCR beta libraries were made by quantitative 5'-RACE with molecular barcodes. From the 5' RACE reads, TCRdb called clonotypes with MiXCR, one entry per CDR3 protein. The sample carries about 260,000 distinct CDR3 sequences, over 15% recorded once. This chain joins TRBV7-2 and TRBJ1-3, with D hard to call. The origin of this receptor is a male donor with ankylosing spondylitis or in good health (not recorded which). The material sequenced was blood, either unsorted or a sorted T cell fraction (not recorded which). The chain's CDR3 is CASSLGPAYSGNTIYF. The CDR3 bases are TGTGCCAGCAGCTTAGGCCCGGCGTACTCTGGAAACACCATATATTTT.